The rows below give T cell receptor beta chains drawn from one sample of a study of T-cell memory formation after mild COVID-19. TCRdb passed the 5' RACE reads through MiXCR, listing each CDR3 protein once. The table records 400,000 or so distinct CDR3 sequences, roughly 20% of them present only once. The sequenced material came from PBMCs or a T cell subset sorted from them (not recorded which). The receptors were gathered from an adult woman who had mild COVID-19 (a few samples of this study predate the infection). Cell type and time point are not known. The CDR3 runs from the conserved cysteine through the conserved F or W. The D gene is left open where the match is weak. Clone size appears in some rows only: once, few, many, or a class for an expanded clone.

D: -; J: TRBJ2-5; size: -; V: TRBV12-3/TRBV12-4; CDR3: CASSFSIRGETQYF
D: TRBD2; J: TRBJ2-7; size: -; V: TRBV5-6; CDR3: CASSLFEGAGGIYEQYF
D: TRBD2; J: TRBJ2-7; size: few; V: TRBV2; CDR3: CASKFAGAVYEQYF
D: -; J: TRBJ1-2; size: few; V: TRBV5-5; CDR3: CASSLRVNGYGYTF
D: -; J: TRBJ2-5; size: few; V: TRBV21-1; CDR3: CASSNRQAIQETQYF
D: -; J: TRBJ1-1; size: many; V: TRBV11-3; CDR3: CASSSRDYVNTEAFF
D: TRBD2; J: TRBJ2-7; size: -; V: TRBV5-1; CDR3: CASSRFFGGAYEQYF
D: -; J: TRBJ2-7; size: -; V: TRBV29-1; CDR3: CSVVAGPHEQYF
D: TRBD1; J: TRBJ2-1; size: -; V: TRBV7-3; CDR3: CASSWDRGGNEQFF
D: -; J: TRBJ1-5; size: -; V: TRBV4-1; CDR3: CASSRMMAGSPQHF
D: TRBD2; J: TRBJ2-2; size: -; V: TRBV5-1; CDR3: CASSLAGPSGAGELFF
D: -; J: TRBJ2-4; size: few; V: TRBV15; CDR3: CATSREQPQRNIQYF
D: TRBD2; J: TRBJ2-1; size: -; V: TRBV14; CDR3: CASSQTSGSLNNEQFF
D: -; J: TRBJ2-5; size: -; V: TRBV4-2; CDR3: CASSQDTVQETKYF
D: -; J: TRBJ1-3; size: -; V: TRBV9; CDR3: CASSVLMAASSGNTIYF
D: -; J: TRBJ2-3; size: -; V: TRBV12-3/TRBV12-4; CDR3: CASSLLAGRLDTQYF
D: -; J: TRBJ1-2; size: few; V: TRBV7-9; CDR3: CASSLASSGVVGYTF
D: TRBD1; J: TRBJ1-2; size: -; V: TRBV12-3/TRBV12-4; CDR3: CASSLARGTGARGYGYTF
D: TRBD1; J: TRBJ2-2; size: few; V: TRBV7-6; CDR3: CASSFYSAGQANTGELFF
D: -; J: TRBJ2-7; size: few; V: TRBV7-6; CDR3: CASSPMGSVTYEQYF